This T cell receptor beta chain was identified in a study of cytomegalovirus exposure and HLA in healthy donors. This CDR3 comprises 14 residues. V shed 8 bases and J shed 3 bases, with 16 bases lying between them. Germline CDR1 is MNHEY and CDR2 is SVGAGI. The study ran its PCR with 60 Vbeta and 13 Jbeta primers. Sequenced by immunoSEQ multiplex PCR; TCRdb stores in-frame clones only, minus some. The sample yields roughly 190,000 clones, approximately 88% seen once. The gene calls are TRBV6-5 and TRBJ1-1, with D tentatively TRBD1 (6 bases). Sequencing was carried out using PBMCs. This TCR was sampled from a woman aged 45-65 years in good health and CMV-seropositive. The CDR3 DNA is TGTGCCAGCGGTCAGGGGTTGGGGTACACTGAAGCTTTCTTT. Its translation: CASGQGLGYTEAFF.